This entry concerns a single T cell receptor (beta chain). What it binds is not known. The data were obtained in a study of shared clonotypes between healthy human individuals. Study results and limitations: Shared clonotypes across all four donors exceeded non-shared ones in generation probability. Having only a few donors restricted how much genetic and exposure-history diversity was captured.

Naive-designated CD8 cells lacked CD45RO, were positively enriched for CCR7, and omitted terminally differentiated effector memory CD45RA+ cells. Profiled with immunoSEQ multiplex PCR; TCRdb holds only in-frame clones, not every one. The data show around 640,000 clones, 90% to 97% seen once. The CDR3 spans 16 residues. CDR1 WSHSY and CDR2 SAAADI come from the germline V gene. V was pared by 0 bases and J by 0 bases, with 11 bases between. The receptor comes from a woman between 25 and 40 years old in good health. Source material: naive CD8+ T cells sorted from blood. The chain joins TRBV10-2 to TRBJ1-1; D is ambiguous. The CDR3 here is CASSESVDVLNTEAFF. The CDR3 DNA sequence: TGCGCCAGCAGTGAGTCAGTGGATGTGCTGAACACTGAAGCTTTCTTT.